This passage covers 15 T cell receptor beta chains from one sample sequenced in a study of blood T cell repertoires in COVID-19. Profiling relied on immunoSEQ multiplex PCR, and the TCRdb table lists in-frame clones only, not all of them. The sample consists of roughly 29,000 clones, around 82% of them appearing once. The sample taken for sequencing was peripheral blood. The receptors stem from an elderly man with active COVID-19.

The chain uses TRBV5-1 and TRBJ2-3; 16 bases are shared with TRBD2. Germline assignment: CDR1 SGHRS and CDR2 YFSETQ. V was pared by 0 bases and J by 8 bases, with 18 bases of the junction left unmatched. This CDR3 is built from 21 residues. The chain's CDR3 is CASSLGPIGTSGGAVIGTQYF. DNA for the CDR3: TGCGCCAGCAGCTTGGGACCAATCGGGACTAGCGGGGGGGCCGTTATAGGTACGCAGTATTTT.

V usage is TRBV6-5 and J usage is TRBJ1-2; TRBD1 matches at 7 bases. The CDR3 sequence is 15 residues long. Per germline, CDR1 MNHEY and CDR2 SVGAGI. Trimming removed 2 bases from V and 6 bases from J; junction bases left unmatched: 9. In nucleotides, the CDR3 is TGTGCCAGCAGTTACACGCAGTACAGGGGACATGGCTACACCTTC. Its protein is CASSYTQYRGHGYTF.

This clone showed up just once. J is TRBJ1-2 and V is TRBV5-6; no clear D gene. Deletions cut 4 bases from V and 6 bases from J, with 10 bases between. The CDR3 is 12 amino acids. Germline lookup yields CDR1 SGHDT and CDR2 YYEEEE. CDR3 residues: CASSVNSNGYTF. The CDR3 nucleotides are TGTGCCAGCAGCGTGAATAGTAATGGCTACACCTTC.

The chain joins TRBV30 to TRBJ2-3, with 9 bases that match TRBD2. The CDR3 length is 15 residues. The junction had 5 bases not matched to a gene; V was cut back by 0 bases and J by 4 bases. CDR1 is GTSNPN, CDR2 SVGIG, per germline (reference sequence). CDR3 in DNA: TGTGCCTGGAGTGTTGGCGGGGGGGCCTCAGATACGCAGTATTTT. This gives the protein CAWSVGGGASDTQYF.

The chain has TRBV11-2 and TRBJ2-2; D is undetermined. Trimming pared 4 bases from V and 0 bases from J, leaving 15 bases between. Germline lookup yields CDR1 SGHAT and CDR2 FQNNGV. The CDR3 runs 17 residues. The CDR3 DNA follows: TGTGCCAGCAGCTCGCATAGGTCGGGTCCGAACACCGGGGAGCTGTTTTTT. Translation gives CASSSHRSGPNTGELFF.

This chain's CDR3 is CASSKTGVSEKLFF. In DNA form, the CDR3 reads TGCGCCAGCAGCAAAACAGGGGTTTCTGAAAAACTGTTTTTT. This sequence joins TRBV5-1 and TRBJ1-4; TRBD1 matches 7 bases. Per the germline V gene, CDR1 is SGHRS and CDR2 is YFSETQ. J was trimmed by 7 bases and V by 4 bases; bases with no gene match: 7. The CDR3 totals 14 residues. The variable domain in full, completed from reference TRBV5-1 and TRBJ1-4, reads KAGVTQTPRYLIKTRGQQVTLSCSPISGHRSVSWYQQTPGQGLQFLFEYFSETQRNKGNFPGRFSGRQFSNSRSEMNVSTLELGDSALYLCASSKTGVSEKLFFGSGTQLSVL.

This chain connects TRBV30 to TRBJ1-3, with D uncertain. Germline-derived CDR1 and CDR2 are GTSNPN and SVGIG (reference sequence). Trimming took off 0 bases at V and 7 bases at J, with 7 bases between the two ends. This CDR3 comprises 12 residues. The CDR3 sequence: CAWSVQSNTIYF. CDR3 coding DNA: TGTGCCTGGAGTGTACAAAGTAACACCATATATTTT.

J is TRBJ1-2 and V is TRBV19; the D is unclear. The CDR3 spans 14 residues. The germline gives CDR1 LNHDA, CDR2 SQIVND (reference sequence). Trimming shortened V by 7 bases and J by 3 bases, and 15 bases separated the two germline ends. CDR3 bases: TGTGCCAGTAAGTCGAGCGACTTCGACTATGGCTACACCTTC. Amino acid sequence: CASKSSDFDYGYTF. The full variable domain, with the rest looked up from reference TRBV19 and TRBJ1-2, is DGGITQSPKYLFRKEGQNVTLSCEQNLNHDAMYWYRQDPGQGLRLIYYSQIVNDFQKGDIAEGYSVSREKKESFPLTVTSAQKNPTAFYLCASKSSDFDYGYTFGSGTRLTVV.

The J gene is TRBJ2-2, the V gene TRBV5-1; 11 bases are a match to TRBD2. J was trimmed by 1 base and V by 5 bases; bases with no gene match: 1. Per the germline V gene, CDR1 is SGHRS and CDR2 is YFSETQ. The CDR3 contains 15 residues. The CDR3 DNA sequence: TGCGCCAGCAGGGGACTAGCGGAGAACACCGGGGAGCTGTTTTTT. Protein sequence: CASRGLAENTGELFF.

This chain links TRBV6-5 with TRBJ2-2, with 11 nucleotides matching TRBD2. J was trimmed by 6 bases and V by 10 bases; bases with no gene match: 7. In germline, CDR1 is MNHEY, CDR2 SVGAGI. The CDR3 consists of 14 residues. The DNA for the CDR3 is TGTGCCACCCGATTTAGCGGGAGGGCCGGGGAGCTGTTTTTT. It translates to CATRFSGRAGELFF.

In nucleotides, the CDR3 is TGTGCCAGCCTCCCGGCCGGGAGCACTGAAGCTTTCTTT. As protein: CASLPAGSTEAFF. The rearrangement joins TRBV6-5 to TRBJ1-1, with D hard to call. CDR3 length: 13 amino acids. Germline loops: CDR1 MNHEY, CDR2 SVGAGI. V was cut by 8 bases and J by 4 bases, with 14 bases left in between.

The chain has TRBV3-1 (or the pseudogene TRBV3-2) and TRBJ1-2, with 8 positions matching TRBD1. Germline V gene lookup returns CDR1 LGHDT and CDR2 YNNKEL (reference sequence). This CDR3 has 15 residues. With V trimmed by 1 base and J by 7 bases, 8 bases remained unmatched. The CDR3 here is CASSQVQGARLGYTF. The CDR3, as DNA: TGTGCCAGCAGCCAAGTGCAGGGGGCGCGGCTTGGCTACACCTTC.

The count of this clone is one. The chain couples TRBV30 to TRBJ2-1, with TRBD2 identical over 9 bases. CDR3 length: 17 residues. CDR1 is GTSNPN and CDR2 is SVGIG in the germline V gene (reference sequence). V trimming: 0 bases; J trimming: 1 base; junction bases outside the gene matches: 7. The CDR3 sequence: CAWSVPKRGASYNEQFF. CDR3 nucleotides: TGTGCCTGGAGTGTTCCCAAGCGGGGGGCGTCCTACAATGAGCAGTTCTTC.

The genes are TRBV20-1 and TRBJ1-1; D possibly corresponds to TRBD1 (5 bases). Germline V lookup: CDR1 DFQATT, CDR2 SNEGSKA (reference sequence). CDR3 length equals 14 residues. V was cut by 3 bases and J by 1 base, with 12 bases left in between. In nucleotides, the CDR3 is TGCAGTGCTAGTGAAACCACAGGGAACACTGAAGCTTTCTTT. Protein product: CSASETTGNTEAFF.

Here the CDR3 reads CASGQRGELDTQYF. CDR3 nucleotide sequence: TGTGCCAGTGGCCAGCGGGGAGAGTTAGATACGCAGTATTTT. The rearrangement links TRBV19 to TRBJ2-3, with 7 bases aligning to TRBD2. V trimming: 8 bases; J trimming: 5 bases; junction bases outside the gene matches: 10. The CDR3 consists of 14 residues. Looked up from germline, CDR1 is LNHDA and CDR2 is SQIVND (reference sequence).